This T cell receptor (beta chain) was documented in a study of PD-1 blockade in classical Hodgkin lymphoma. CDR3 length equals 15 residues. Germline assignment: CDR1 SGHDT and CDR2 YYEEEE. V lost 2 bases to trimming and J lost 0 bases, with 9 bases between them. Assay: immunoSEQ multiplex PCR; the TCRdb copy retains only in-frame clones and omits some. The sample carries some 84,000 clones, around 90% recorded once. The patients all showed relapse after autologous stem cell transplantation, while their brentuximab vedotin exposure varied. V usage is TRBV5-6 and J usage is TRBJ1-5; D remains ambiguous. The sequencing used peripheral blood mononuclear cells (PBMCs), collected at baseline. The clonotype originates from a human donor with classical Hodgkin lymphoma. CDR3 coding DNA: TGTGCCAGCAGCTTTGGGCCCTTTAGCAATCAGCCCCAGCATTTT. It specifies CASSFGPFSNQPQHF. Using reference TRBV5-6 and TRBJ1-5 for the parts outside the CDR3, the full variable domain is DAGVTQSPTHLIKTRGQQVTLRCSPKSGHDTVSWYQQALGQGPQFIFQYYEEEERQRGNFPDRFSGHQFPNYSSELNVNALLLGDSALYLCASSFGPFSNQPQHFGDGTRLSIL.